The 13 T cell receptor beta chains listed next were all sequenced from one sample in a study of blood T cells in healthy people across ages (dated by TCRdb to between 2014 and 2017). The library was prepared using 5' RACE. Reads for this sample came from an Illumina HiSeq 2500. A second PCR of roughly 7 to 11 cycles was performed with a sample-barcoded 5' primer and a J-beta primer mix. In-frame beta chains were kept once TCRdb had trimmed the public reads at Q25 with fastp and called clones with MiXCR. Records with the same CDR3 protein are collapsed into one entry carrying the most frequent genes and DNA. Recorded for this sample are about 1,500,000 distinct CDR3 sequences; approximately 40% of them occurred a single time. The ten largest clones take up roughly 7.9% of the sample. The sample consisted of blood. The source is a woman aged 18-29 years in good health.

This chain links TRBV20-1 with TRBJ1-1; 7 bases agree with TRBD1. V lost 6 bases to trimming and J lost 0 bases; unmatched junction nucleotides: 7. Germline V gene lookup returns CDR1 DFQATT and CDR2 SNEGSKA (reference sequence). The CDR3 has 14 amino acids. This CDR3 reads CSARDSLMNTEAFF. In DNA form, the CDR3 reads TGCAGTGCCAGGGACAGCCTTATGAACACTGAAGCTTTCTTT.

The gene calls are TRBV12-3 or TRBV12-4 and TRBJ2-3; 7 nucleotides align to TRBD2. V lost 7 bases, J lost 2 bases, and 9 bases stayed unmatched. CDR3 size: 15 residues. The CDR3 loop reads CASTPQRGLTDTQYF. The CDR3, as DNA: TGTGCCAGCACCCCCCAGCGGGGCCTCACAGATACGCAGTATTTT.

This clonotype turned up a few times. The chain carries TRBV12-5 and TRBJ1-1; no reliable D call. Germline lookup yields CDR1 LGHNT and CDR2 FRNRAP. This CDR3 has 13 amino acids. With 7 bases removed from V and 0 bases from J, the gap between germline ends came to 9 bases. In DNA form, the CDR3 reads TGTGCTAGTGAGAAGGGAATGAACACTGAAGCTTTCTTT. The encoded protein is CASEKGMNTEAFF.

About this clonotype: This may come from a read error, since a much larger clone is one base off. This CDR3 is CASRDANKDTQYF. CDR3 DNA: TGTGCCAGCAGGGACGCGAACAAAGATACGCAGTATTTT. The J gene is TRBJ2-3, the V gene TRBV6-5; no reliable D call. CDR3 size: 13 residues. The germline V and J ends were trimmed by 6 bases and 5 bases, with 12 bases remaining between them. Germline V gene lookup returns CDR1 MNHEY and CDR2 SVGAGI.

On this clonotype itself: It may be a read error: a sequence one base away is much more abundant. The chain links TRBV11-2 to TRBJ2-5; 7 positions match TRBD2. Germline V gene data show CDR1 as SGHAT and CDR2 as FQNNGV. Trimming cost V 2 bases and J 11 bases; bases outside gene matches: 17. The CDR3 has 16 residues. The CDR3 DNA sequence: TGTGCCAGCAGCTTATTCTCTGCGGGAGCTGGCAATGAGCAGTACTTC. Protein sequence: CASSLFSAGAGNEQYF.

This chain joins TRBV3-1 and TRBJ2-5; the match to TRBD2 covers 9 bases. TRBJ2-7 matches the DNA end more closely, so the J call is doubtful. The CDR3 covers 17 residues. Germline values: CDR1 LGHDT, CDR2 YNNKEL (reference sequence). CDR3 region: CASSPFHQASGKDEQYF. CDR3 sequence (DNA): TGTGCCAGCAGCCCCTTTCACCAGGCTAGCGGGAAGGACGAGCAGTACTTC.

The gene calls are TRBV7-8 and TRBJ1-2; TRBD1 might be the D (5 bases). Per the germline V gene, CDR1 is SGHVS and CDR2 is FQNEAQ. Trimming took 3 bases from V and 8 from J, leaving 10 bases between them. This CDR3 comprises 12 residues. DNA of the CDR3: TGTGCCAGCAGCTTTTGGGGGAAGGGCTACACCTTC. Translating it yields CASSFWGKGYTF.

The CDR3 nucleotides are TGCGCCAGCAGCTTGGTCGGGGCGGGAGCCACTAATGAGCAGTTCTTC. This gives the protein CASSLVGAGATNEQFF. The chain joins TRBV5-1 to TRBJ2-1; TRBD2 matches at 7 bases. V was pared by 0 bases and J by 7 bases, with 10 bases of the junction left unmatched. This CDR3 is built from 16 residues. Germline lookup yields CDR1 SGHRS and CDR2 YFSETQ.

This sequence joins TRBV10-2 and TRBJ2-7; D is unresolved. The CDR3 extends over 15 amino acids. Germline V gene sequence: CDR1 WSHSY, CDR2 SAAADI. The V gene lost 0 bases and the J gene lost 5 bases, with 14 bases spanning the gap. The CDR3 loop is CASSESGGAIHEQYF. Written as DNA, the CDR3 is TGCGCCAGCAGTGAGTCTGGCGGAGCTATCCACGAGCAGTACTTC.

This clonotype has more than one count but fewer than ten. The chain is built from TRBV28 and TRBJ2-1, with D possibly TRBD1 on 5 matching bases. Trimming stripped 6 bases from V and 0 bases from J, with 12 bases between. This CDR3 has 15 residues. Germline CDR1 reads MDHEN; CDR2 reads SYDVKM. CDR3 protein: CASSLTETSYNEQFF. CDR3 nucleotide sequence: TGTGCCAGCAGCTTGACAGAGACCTCCTACAATGAGCAGTTCTTC. Based on the CDR3 plus reference TRBV28 and TRBJ2-1, the full variable domain is DVKVTQSSRYLVKRTGEKVFLECVQDMDHENMFWYRQDPGLGLRLIYFSYDVKMKEKGDIPEGYSVSREKKERFSLILESASTNQTSMYLCASSLTETSYNEQFFGPGTRLTVL.

The chain is built from TRBV20-1 and TRBJ2-7; D is possibly TRBD2 (5 bases). The germline V gene encodes CDR1 DFQATT and CDR2 SNEGSKA (reference sequence). Deletions cut 3 bases from V and 1 base from J, with 10 bases between. CDR3 size: 13 residues. CDR3 residues: CSARERTSYEQYF. In DNA, the CDR3 is TGCAGTGCTAGGGAGCGGACTTCCTACGAGCAGTACTTC.

This clonotype was observed a few times. The chain links TRBV5-1 to TRBJ2-5, with a weak D call TRBD1 (7 bases). This CDR3 has 14 residues. The V end was cut by 1 base, the J end by 5 bases, with 12 bases between. CDR1 and CDR2 from the germline V gene are SGHRS and YFSETQ. CDR3 loop: CASSLQGGSETQYF. For the CDR3, the DNA is TGCGCCAGCAGCTTGCAGGGGGGTAGCGAGACCCAGTACTTC.

The rearrangement joins TRBV7-2 to TRBJ2-5, with TRBD2 matching over 7 bases. Trimming removed 1 base from V and 5 bases from J; junction bases left unmatched: 4. The germline CDR1 and CDR2 sequences are SGHTA and FQGNSA. The CDR3 covers 14 residues. As DNA, the CDR3 is TGTGCCAGCAGCTTAGTTCTAGCGGTGGAGACCCAGTACTTC. As protein: CASSLVLAVETQYF.